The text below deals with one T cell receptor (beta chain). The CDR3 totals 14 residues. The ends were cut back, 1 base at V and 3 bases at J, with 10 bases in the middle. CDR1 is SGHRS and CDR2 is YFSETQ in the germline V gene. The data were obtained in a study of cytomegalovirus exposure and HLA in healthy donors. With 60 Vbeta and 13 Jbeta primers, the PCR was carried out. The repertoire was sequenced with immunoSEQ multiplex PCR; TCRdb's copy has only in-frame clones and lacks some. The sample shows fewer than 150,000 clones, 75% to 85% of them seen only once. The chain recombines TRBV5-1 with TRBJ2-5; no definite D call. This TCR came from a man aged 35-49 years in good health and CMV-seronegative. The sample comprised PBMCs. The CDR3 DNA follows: TGCGCCAGCAGCTTGATTCCTGGCAAAGAGACCCAGTACTTC. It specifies CASSLIPGKETQYF.